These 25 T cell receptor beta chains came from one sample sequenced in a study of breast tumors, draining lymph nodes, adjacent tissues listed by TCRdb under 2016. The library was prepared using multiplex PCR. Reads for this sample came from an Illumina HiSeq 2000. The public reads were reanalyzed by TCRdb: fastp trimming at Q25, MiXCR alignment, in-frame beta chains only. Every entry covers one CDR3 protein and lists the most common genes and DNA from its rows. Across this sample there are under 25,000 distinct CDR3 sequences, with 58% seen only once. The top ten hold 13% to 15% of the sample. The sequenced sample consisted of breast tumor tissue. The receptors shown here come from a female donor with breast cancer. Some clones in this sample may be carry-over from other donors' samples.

CDR3 bases: TGTGCCAGCAGCCCAGACGTAGGCTACGAGCAGTACTTC. Protein product: CASSPDVGYEQYF. V usage is TRBV7-8 and J usage is TRBJ2-7, with D uncertain. Trimming removed 5 bases from V and 3 bases from J, with 11 bases in between. Germline V gene lookup returns CDR1 SGHVS and CDR2 FQNEAQ. The CDR3 length is 13 residues.

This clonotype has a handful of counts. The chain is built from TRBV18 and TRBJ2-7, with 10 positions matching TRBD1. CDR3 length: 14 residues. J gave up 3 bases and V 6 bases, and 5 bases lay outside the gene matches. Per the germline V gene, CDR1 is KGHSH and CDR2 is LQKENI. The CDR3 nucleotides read TGTGCCAGCTCCCCGGGACAGGGGCTCTACGAGCAGTACTTC. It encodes CASSPGQGLYEQYF.

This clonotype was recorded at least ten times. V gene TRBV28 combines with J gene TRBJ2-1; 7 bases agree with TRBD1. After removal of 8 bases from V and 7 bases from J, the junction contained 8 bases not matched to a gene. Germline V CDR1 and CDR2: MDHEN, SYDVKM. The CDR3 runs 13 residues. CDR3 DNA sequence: TGTGCCAGCCGTAACAGGGGTTGGAATGAGCAGTTCTTC. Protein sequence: CASRNRGWNEQFF.

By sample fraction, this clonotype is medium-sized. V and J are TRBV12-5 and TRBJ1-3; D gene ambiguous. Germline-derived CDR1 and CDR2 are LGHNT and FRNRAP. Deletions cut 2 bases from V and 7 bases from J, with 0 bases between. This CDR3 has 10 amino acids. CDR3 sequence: CASGLNTIYF. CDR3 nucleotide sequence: TGTGCTAGTGGTTTGAACACCATATATTTT.

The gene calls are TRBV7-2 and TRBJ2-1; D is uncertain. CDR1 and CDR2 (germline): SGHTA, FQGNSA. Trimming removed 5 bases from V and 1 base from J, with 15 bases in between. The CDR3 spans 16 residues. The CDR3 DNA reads TGTGCCAGCAGCCCGCAATCGGGCCGATCCTACAATGAGCAGTTCTTC. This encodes CASSPQSGRSYNEQFF.

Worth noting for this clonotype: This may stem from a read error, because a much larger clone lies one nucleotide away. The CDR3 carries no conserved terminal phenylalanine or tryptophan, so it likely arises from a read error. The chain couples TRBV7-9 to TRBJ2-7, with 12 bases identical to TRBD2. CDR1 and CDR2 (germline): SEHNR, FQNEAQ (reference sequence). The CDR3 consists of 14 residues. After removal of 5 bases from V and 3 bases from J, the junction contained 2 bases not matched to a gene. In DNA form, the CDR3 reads TGTGCCAGCAGCGAGGGACTAGCGGGCTACGAGCAGTACCTC. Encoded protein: CASSEGLAGYEQYL.

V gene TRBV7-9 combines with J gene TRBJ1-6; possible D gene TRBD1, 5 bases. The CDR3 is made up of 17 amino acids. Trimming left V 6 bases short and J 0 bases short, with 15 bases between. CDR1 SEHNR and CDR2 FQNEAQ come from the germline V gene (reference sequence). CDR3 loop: CASSQDRPSSYNSPLHF. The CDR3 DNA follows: TGTGCCAGCAGTCAAGACAGACCGAGCTCCTATAATTCACCCCTCCACTTT.

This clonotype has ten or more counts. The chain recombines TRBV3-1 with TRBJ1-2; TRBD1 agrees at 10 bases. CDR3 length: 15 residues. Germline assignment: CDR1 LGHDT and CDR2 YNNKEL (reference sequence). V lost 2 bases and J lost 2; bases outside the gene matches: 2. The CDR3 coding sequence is TGTGCCAGCAGCCAACCGGGACAGGGGAACTATGGCTACACCTTC. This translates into CASSQPGQGNYGYTF.

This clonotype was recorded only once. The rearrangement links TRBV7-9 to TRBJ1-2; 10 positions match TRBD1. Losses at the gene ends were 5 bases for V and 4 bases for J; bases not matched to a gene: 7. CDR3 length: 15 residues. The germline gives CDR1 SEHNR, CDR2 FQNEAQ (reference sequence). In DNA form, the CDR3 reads TGTGCCAGCAGCCCGGGGACAGGGGAGATCTATGGCTACACCTTC. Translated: CASSPGTGEIYGYTF.

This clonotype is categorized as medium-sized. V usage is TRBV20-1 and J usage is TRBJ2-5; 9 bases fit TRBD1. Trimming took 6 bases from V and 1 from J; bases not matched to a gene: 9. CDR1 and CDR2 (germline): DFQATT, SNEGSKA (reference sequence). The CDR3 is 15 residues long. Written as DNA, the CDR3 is TGCAGTGCCCACCTCGGACAGGGGCCCCAAGAGACCCAGTACTTC. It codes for CSAHLGQGPQETQYF.

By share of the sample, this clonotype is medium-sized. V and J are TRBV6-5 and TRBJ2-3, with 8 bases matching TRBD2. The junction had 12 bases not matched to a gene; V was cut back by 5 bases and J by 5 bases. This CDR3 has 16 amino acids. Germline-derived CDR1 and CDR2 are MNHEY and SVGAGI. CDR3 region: CASSPVRRGGGDTQYF. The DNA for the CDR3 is TGTGCCAGCAGTCCCGTTCGACGGGGGGGCGGAGATACGCAGTATTTT.

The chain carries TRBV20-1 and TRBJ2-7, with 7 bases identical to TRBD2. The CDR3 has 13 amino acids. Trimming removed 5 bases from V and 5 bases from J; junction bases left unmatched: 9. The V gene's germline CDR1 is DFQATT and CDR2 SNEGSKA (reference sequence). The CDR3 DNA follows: TGCAGTGCTTCGACTAGCAATTGGGACGAGCAGTACTTC. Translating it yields CSASTSNWDEQYF.

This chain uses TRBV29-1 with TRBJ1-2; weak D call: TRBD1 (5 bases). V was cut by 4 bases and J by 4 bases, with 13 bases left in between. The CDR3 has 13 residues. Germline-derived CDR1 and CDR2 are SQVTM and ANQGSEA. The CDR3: CSVVGGEFYGYTF. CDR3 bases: TGCAGCGTTGTCGGGGGAGAATTCTATGGCTACACCTTC.

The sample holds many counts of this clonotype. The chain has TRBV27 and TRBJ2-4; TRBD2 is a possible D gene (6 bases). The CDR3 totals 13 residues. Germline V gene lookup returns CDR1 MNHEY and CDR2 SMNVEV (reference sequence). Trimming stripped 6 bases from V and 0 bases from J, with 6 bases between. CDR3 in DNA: TGTGCCAGCAGGGAGGGAGCCAAAAACATTCAGTACTTC. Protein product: CASREGAKNIQYF.

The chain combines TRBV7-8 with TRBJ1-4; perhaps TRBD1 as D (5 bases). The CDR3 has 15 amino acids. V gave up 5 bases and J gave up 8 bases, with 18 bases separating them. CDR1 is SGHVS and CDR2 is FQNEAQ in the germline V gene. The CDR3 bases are TGTGCCAGCAGCCCCTACAGGAGTCTAGGGGAAAAACTGTTTTTT. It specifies CASSPYRSLGEKLFF. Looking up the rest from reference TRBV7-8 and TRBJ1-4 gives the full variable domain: GAGVSQSPRYKVAKRGQDVALRCDPISGHVSLFWYQQALGQGPEFLTYFQNEAQLDKSGLPSDRFFAERPEGSVSTLKIQRTQQEDSAVYLCASSPYRSLGEKLFFGSGTQLSVL.

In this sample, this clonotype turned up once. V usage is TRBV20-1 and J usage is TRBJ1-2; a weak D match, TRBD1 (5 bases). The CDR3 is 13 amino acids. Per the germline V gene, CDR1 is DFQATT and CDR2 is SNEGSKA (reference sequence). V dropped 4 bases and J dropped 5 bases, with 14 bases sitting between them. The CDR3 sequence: CSATRGPPYGYTF. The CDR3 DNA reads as TGCAGTGCTACCCGGGGCCCGCCTTATGGCTACACCTTC.

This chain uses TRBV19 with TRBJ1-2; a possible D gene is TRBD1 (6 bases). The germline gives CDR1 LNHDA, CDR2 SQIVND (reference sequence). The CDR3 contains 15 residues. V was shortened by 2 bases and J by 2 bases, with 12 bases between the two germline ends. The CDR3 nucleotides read TGTGCCAGTAGTATAAAGGGGGGGACGAACTATGGCTACACCTTC. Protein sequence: CASSIKGGTNYGYTF.

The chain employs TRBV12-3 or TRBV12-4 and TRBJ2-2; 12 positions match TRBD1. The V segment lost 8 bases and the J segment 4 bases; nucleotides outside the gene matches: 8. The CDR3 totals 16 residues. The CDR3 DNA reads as TGTGCCAGCGGAACGGGGACAGGGGGCTCCACCGGGGAGCTGTTTTTT. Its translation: CASGTGTGGSTGELFF.

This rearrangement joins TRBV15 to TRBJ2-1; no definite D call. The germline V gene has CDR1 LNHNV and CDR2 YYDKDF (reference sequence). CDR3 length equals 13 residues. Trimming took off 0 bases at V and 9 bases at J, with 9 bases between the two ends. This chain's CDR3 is CATSRDTGVEQFF. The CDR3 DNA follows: TGTGCCACCAGCAGAGATACCGGCGTTGAGCAGTTCTTC.

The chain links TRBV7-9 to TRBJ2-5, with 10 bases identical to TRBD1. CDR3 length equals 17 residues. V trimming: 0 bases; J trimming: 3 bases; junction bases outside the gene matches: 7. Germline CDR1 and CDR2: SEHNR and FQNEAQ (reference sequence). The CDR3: CASSLAPVGTGEETQYF. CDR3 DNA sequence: TGTGCCAGCAGCTTAGCACCTGTTGGGACAGGGGAAGAGACCCAGTACTTC.

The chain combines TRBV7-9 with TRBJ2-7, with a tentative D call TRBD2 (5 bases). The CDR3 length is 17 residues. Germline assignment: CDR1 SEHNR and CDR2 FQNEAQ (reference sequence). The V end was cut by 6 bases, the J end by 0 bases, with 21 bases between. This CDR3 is CASSYSRVPGSSYEQYF. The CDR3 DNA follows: TGTGCCAGCAGTTACTCGAGGGTACCAGGCAGCTCCTACGAGCAGTACTTC. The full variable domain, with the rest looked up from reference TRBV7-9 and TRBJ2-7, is DTGVSQNPRHKITKRGQNVTFRCDPISEHNRLYWYRQTLGQGPEFLTYFQNEAQLEKSRLLSDRFSAERPKGSFSTLEIQRTEQGDSAMYLCASSYSRVPGSSYEQYFGPGTRLTVT.

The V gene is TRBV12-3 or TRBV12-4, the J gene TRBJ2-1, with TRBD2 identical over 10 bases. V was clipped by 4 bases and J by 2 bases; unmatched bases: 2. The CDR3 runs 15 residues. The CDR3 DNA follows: TGTGCCAGCAGTTGGCTAGCGGGAGCCTACAATGAGCAGTTCTTC. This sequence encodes CASSWLAGAYNEQFF.

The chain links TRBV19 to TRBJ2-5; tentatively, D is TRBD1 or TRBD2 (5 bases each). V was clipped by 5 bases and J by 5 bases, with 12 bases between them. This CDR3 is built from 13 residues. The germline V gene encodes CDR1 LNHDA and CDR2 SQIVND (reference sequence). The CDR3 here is CASSLGPRETQYF. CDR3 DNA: TGTGCCAGTAGTCTGGGACCCCGGGAGACCCAGTACTTC. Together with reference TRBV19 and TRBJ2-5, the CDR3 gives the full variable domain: DGGITQSPKYLFRKEGQNVTLSCEQNLNHDAMYWYRQDPGQGLRLIYYSQIVNDFQKGDIAEGYSVSREKKESFPLTVTSAQKNPTAFYLCASSLGPRETQYFGPGTRLLVL.

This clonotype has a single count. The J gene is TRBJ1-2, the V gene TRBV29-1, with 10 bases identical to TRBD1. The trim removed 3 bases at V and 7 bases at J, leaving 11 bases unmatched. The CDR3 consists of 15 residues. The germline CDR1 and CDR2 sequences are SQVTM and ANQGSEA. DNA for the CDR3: TGCAGCGTTGATGTTTTTGGGACAGGGGAATTTGGCTACACCTTC. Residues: CSVDVFGTGEFGYTF.

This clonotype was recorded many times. This chain's CDR3 is CASSLQGVYEQYF. The CDR3, as DNA: TGTGCCAGCAGCTTACAGGGGGTCTACGAGCAGTACTTC. The chain is built from TRBV5-4 and TRBJ2-7, with 8 bases that match TRBD1. V was clipped by 2 bases and J by 3 bases; unmatched bases: 1. The V gene's germline CDR1 is SGHNT and CDR2 YYREEE (reference sequence). The CDR3 spans 13 residues.